This TCR beta chain was captured by sequencing in a study of a mutant IDH1 vaccine in newly diagnosed glioma. For the study at large: Sex distribution of treated patients was about 60% male and roughly 38% female; mean age was around 40 years.

Germline CDR1 is LNHDA and CDR2 is SQIVND (reference sequence). V dropped 3 bases and J dropped 7; count of bases not matched to a gene: 9. The CDR3 loop spans 16 amino acids. With regard to this clone: Its cognate antigen is unknown.

Assay used: immunoSEQ multiplex PCR; TCRdb lists only in-frame clones, some missing. The table includes about 94,000 clones, nearly 90% detected once. General study points: Researchers report vaccine-induced immune responses in about 93% of patients.

Time point specified: week 47, end of study. Each vaccine dose was 300 ug of mutant IDH1 20-mer peptide, with topical imiquimod. The specimen was PBMCs, collected from a glioma patient whose treatment included an IDH1 peptide vaccine. The source of this sequence is a woman in her forties or fifties with glioma. The J gene is TRBJ2-2, the V gene TRBV19; TRBD1 matches at 9 bases. The CDR3 is CASSIGTGSAFGELFF. The CDR3 DNA reads TGTGCCAGTAGTATCGGGACAGGGTCGGCTTTCGGGGAGCTGTTTTTT.